The present TCR beta chain was sequenced within a study of T cells after yellow fever vaccination. Generation of TCR cDNA used 5'RACE template switching (which added a universal primer site and UMIs). TCRdb called the 5' RACE reads again in MiXCR, with one record for every CDR3 protein. The sample includes 300,000 to 400,000 distinct CDR3 sequences, roughly 8.7% of them seen just once. The CDR3 sequence is 13 residues long. Germline V gene lookup returns CDR1 MNHEY and CDR2 SMNVEV (reference sequence). Germline trimming cut 5 bases from V and 10 bases from J; bases unmatched to any gene: 7. This clonotype occurred a few times. Antigen: not known. General study points: Though weaker, the secondary response peaked faster, on day 5 versus 15.

This TCR derives from a man aged 18 to 30 who received the YFV17D yellow fever vaccine. The chain has TRBV27 and TRBJ1-4; 7 bases line up with TRBD1. The sample here was PBMCs, taken on the day of the first yellow fever vaccination. The CDR3, as DNA: TGTGCCAGCAGTGCCCGACAGGGCGCAAAACTGTTTTTT. Its translation is CASSARQGAKLFF.